Only a few counts were recorded for the clone carrying this TCR beta chain. The target antigen is unknown. These data belong to a study of beta chain features in type 1 diabetes. Overall study findings and caveats: Any PCR bias toward short templates would affect both groups alike.

Per the germline V gene, CDR1 is SGHTA and CDR2 is FQGNSA. This CDR3 has 15 residues. V shed 2 bases and J 2 bases; nucleotides not matched to a gene: 6. Of the isolated RNA, all was reverse transcribed, and so the sequenced material was expressed TCRB transcripts. Deep immunoSEQ sequencing covered naive, central memory and regulatory T cell samples. The method was immunoSEQ multiplex PCR; TCRdb's version includes in-frame clones alone and lacks a portion of them. The sample carries 300,000 to 450,000 clones, about 19% recorded once. This sequence joins TRBV7-2 and TRBJ2-7; 7 bases map to TRBD2. The TCR was taken from a woman between 18 and 29 years old in good health. Sample: naive CD4+ T cells from blood. The CDR3 bases are TGTGCCAGCAGCTTACTAGCGGCGGAAACCTACGAGCAGTACTTC. Residues: CASSLLAAETYEQYF.